This T cell receptor (beta chain) derives from a study of blood T cell repertoires in COVID-19. Across the study: T cells, B-cell-depleted T cells, or PBMCs provided the cDNA or gDNA that served as material.

Some clones are missing from TCRdb's copy, which holds only in-frame ones; the method was immunoSEQ multiplex PCR. The profile shows about 390,000 clones, around 87% of them singletons. The germline CDR1 and CDR2 sequences are SGHRS and YFSETQ. CDR3 length equals 16 residues. V gave up 3 bases and J gave up 2 bases, with 18 bases separating them. The sample holds a few counts of this clone. The chain combines TRBV5-1 with TRBJ2-7; tentatively, D is TRBD1 (6 bases). The sequencing input was PBMCs or T cells enriched from blood (not recorded which). The clonotype comes from a woman aged 45-59 years who had recovered from COVID-19. The CDR3 DNA follows: TGCGCCAGCAGCTCGACGGGACAAATCAGAGCCTACGAGCAGTACTTC. Its protein is CASSSTGQIRAYEQYF.